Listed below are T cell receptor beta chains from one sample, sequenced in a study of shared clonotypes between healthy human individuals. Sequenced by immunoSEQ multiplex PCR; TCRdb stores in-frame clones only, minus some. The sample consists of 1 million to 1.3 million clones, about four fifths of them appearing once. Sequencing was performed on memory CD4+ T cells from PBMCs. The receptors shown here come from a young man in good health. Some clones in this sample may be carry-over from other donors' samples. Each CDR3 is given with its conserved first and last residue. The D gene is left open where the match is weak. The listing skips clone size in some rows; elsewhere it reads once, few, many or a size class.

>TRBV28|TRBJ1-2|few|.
TGTGCCAGCAGCGACTTCCAGGGAGGAGCCCTGAGTCGCTACACCTTC
CASSDFQGGALSRYTF
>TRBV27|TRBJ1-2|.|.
TGTGCCAGCAGTTTAGCGGGGAAGGACTATGGCTACACCTTC
CASSLAGKDYGYTF
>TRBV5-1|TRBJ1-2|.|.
TGCGCCAGCAGCTTGGCTTCGGGCAGGGGAATTGGCTACACCTTC
CASSLASGRGIGYTF
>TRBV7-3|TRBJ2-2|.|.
TGTGCCAGCAGCTCCAGGGCCTTGGGTACCGGGGAGCTGTTTTTT
CASSSRALGTGELFF
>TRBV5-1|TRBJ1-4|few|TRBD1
TGCGCCAGCAGCCATGGACAGGGAGGTAATGAAAAACTGTTTTTT
CASSHGQGGNEKLFF
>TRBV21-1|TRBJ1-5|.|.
TGTGCCAGCATAAGGGACAGGGGGTGCAATCAGCCCCAGCATTTT
CASIRDRGCNQPQHF
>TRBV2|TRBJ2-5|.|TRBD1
TGTGCCAGCAGTGGACAGGGGGCCGTGGAGACCCAGTACTTC
CASSGQGAVETQYF
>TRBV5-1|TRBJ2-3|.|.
TGCGCCAGCAGCTCTCGCGGGGGCGGGGGAGATACGCAGTATTTT
CASSSRGGGGDTQYF
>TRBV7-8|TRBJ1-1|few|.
TGTGCCAGCAGCTTAGTGGGGATCGAAGCTTTCTTT
CASSLVGIEAFF
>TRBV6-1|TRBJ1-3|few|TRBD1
TGTGCCAGCAGACCGGGACAGGCTGCGAACACCATATATTTT
CASRPGQAANTIYF
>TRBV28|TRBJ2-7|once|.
TGTGCCAGCAGTCAAACCCCGGGCCGGGAGCAGTACTTC
CASSQTPGREQYF
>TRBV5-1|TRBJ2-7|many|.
TGCGCCAGCAGCAAAACTACGGGCGAGCAGTACTTC
CASSKTTGEQYF
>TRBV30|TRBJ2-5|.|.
TGTGCCTGGACCCGGGACGGCGGTACCCAGTACTTC
CAWTRDGGTQYF
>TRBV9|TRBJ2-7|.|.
TGTGCCAGCAGCGAATCTCCCGTGCGGGCCTCGGAGCAGTACTTC
CASSESPVRASEQYF
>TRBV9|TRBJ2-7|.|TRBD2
TGTGCCAGCAGCGTAGCGGCTAGCGGCCCCTACGAGCAGTACTTC
CASSVAASGPYEQYF
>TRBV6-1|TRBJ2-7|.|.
TGTGCCAGCACGTTTTCGGGCTCCTACGAGCAGTACTTC
CASTFSGSYEQYF
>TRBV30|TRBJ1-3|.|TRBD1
TGTGCCTTAGACAGGGCCTCTGGAAACACCATATATTTT
CALDRASGNTIYF
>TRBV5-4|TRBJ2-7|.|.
TGTGCCAGCAGCTGGGGCCAGCGGGCGGCCTACGAGCAGTACTTC
CASSWGQRAAYEQYF
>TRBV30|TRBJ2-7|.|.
TGTGCCTGGAGTGTACAGCCACGGCCGGGAGACGAGCAGTACTTC
CAWSVQPRPGDEQYF
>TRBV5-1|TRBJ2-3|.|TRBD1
TGCGCCAGCAGCCGGGACAGGGGTGGTGGCACAGATACGCAGTATTTT
CASSRDRGGGTDTQYF
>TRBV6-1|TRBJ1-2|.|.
TGTGCCAGTTGGGTTGGGGGACGGTGGTATGGCTACACCTTC
CASWVGGRWYGYTF
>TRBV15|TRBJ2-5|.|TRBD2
TGTGCCACCAGCCCAACTAGCGGGAATATCTTGTACCAAGAGACCCAGTACTTC
CATSPTSGNILYQETQYF
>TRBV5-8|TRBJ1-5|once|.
TGTGCCAGCAGCTTGGCCCTAGGAGGGATCGTTAGCCAGCCCCAGCATTTT
CASSLALGGIVSQPQHF
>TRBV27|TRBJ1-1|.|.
TGTGCCAGCAGTTTATCGGGGCGGGGGTGGGCCACTGAAGCTTTCTTT
CASSLSGRGWATEAFF
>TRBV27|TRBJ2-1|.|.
TGTGCCAGCTCCTCAACCCGACAGGCCCGAGTTCGGTTCTTC
CASSSTRQARVRFF
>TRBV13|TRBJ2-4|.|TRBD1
TGTGCCAGCAGCTTCAGTCGACAGGGGGCTAAAAACATTCAGTACTTC
CASSFSRQGAKNIQYF
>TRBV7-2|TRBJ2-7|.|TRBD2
TGTGCCAGCAGCCCCACTTGGGTGTCGGGAGGGGGTTACGAGCAGTACTTC
CASSPTWVSGGGYEQYF
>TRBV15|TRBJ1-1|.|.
TGTGCCACCAGCAGAGCGCCCGGGTTCTTGGAGGAAGCTTTCTTT
CATSRAPGFLEEAFF
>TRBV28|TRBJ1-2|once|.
TGTGCCAGCAGTCCTTCGGGGAGAATCTATGGCTACACCTTC
CASSPSGRIYGYTF
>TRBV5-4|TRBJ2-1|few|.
TGTGCCAGCAGGGTAGACAGTACCTACAATGAGCAGTTCTTC
CASRVDSTYNEQFF
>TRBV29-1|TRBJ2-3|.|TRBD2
TGCAGCGTTAGTCCTAGCGGGAGTTTAGATACGCAGTATTTT
CSVSPSGSLDTQYF
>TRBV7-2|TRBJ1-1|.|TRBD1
TGTGCCAGCAGCTTGACAGGGGGCTTAACTGAAGCTTTCTTT
CASSLTGGLTEAFF
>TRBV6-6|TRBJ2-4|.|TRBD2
TGTGCCAGCAGTTACGGGAGGGACATTCAGTACTTC
CASSYGRDIQYF
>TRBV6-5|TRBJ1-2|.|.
TGTGCCAGCAGTTGGGGAGGGCTCTATGGCTACACCTTC
CASSWGGLYGYTF
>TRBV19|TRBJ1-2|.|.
TGTGCCAGTAGTCCCTCGGGCAGGGGACTTTGGGGCTACACCTTC
CASSPSGRGLWGYTF
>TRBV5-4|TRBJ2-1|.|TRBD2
TGTGCCAGCAGCCCCGGGGGGTACAATGAGCAGTTCTTC
CASSPGGYNEQFF
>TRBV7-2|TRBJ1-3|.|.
TGTGCCAGCAGCGTCGACAGGTCCTCTGGAAACACCATATATTTT
CASSVDRSSGNTIYF
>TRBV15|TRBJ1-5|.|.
TGTGCCACCAGCAGAGATAGACAGGAGAGCGGCCAGCATTTT
CATSRDRQESGQHF
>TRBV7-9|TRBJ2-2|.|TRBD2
TGTGCCAGCAGCTTTATTAGCGGGATGGGAAACACCGGGGAGCTGTTTTTT
CASSFISGMGNTGELFF
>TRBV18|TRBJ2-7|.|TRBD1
TGTGCCAGCTCACCTCAGACAGGGTCTGCCGAGCAGTACTTC
CASSPQTGSAEQYF
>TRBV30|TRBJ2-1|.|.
TGTGCCTGGAGGGATGAAACCAATGAGCAGTTCTTC
CAWRDETNEQFF
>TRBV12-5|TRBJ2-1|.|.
TGTGCTAGTGGTTTAGCCGCCTTAAGCTCCTACAATGAGCAGTTCTTC
CASGLAALSSYNEQFF